These T cell receptor beta chains were read from a single sample in a study of cytomegalovirus exposure and HLA in healthy donors. TCRdb's copy holds only in-frame clones and misses some; the assay was immunoSEQ multiplex PCR. The data show 100,000 to 120,000 clones, around 76% seen once. Sequencing was performed on PBMCs. These receptor sequences come from a man aged 35 to 55 in good health and CMV-seropositive. Both conserved end residues are part of each CDR3. The D gene is left open where the match is weak. Only some rows state a clone size, as once, few, many or a class for expanded clones.

size,D,J,V,DNA,CDR3
-,-,TRBJ2-6,TRBV9,TGTGCCAGCAGCCCACGGGTGTTAGGGGCCAACGTCCTGACTTTC,CASSPRVLGANVLTF
-,TRBD2,TRBJ2-1,TRBV4-2,TGTGCCAGCAGCCAGACCGGGACTAGCGGATACAATGAGCAGTTCTTC,CASSQTGTSGYNEQFF
-,-,TRBJ2-3,TRBV6-1,TGTGCCAGCGCGGGCCGACACACAGATACGCAGTATTTT,CASAGRHTDTQYF
-,-,TRBJ2-7,TRBV6-5,TGTGCCAGCAGCGCCTGGGGGGACGAGCAGTACTTC,CASSAWGDEQYF
-,TRBD1,TRBJ2-7,TRBV7-9,TGTGCCAGCAGCCTGAGCGGGACAGGGTCCTACGAGCAGTACTTC,CASSLSGTGSYEQYF
-,-,TRBJ1-2,TRBV30,TGTGCCTGGAGCCCCGAGTGGAACTATGGCTACACCTTC,CAWSPEWNYGYTF
-,-,TRBJ1-1,TRBV19,TGTGCCACCGGAGGGCTCCGGGGAGGGGCCTCCACTGAAGCTTTCTTT,CATGGLRGGASTEAFF
-,-,TRBJ2-5,TRBV15,TGTGCCACCAGCAGAGATACCAGCAGGGTTGAGACCCAGTACTTC,CATSRDTSRVETQYF
-,TRBD2,TRBJ2-5,TRBV28,TGTGCCAGCAGTTTGAAGCGGGAGGGCCAAGAGACCCAGTACTTC,CASSLKREGQETQYF
few,TRBD1,TRBJ1-4,TRBV7-9,TGTGCCAGCAGCCCAGGACAGGGGAGAAGTGAAAAACTGTTTTTT,CASSPGQGRSEKLFF
-,-,TRBJ2-7,TRBV7-3,TGTGCCAGCAGCTTAACCCCAGGGATCTCCTACCAGCAGTACTTC,CASSLTPGISYQQYF
-,-,TRBJ1-1,TRBV4-2,TGTGCCAGCAGCCAAGATGCAGGGGCGGACACTGAAGCTTTCTTT,CASSQDAGADTEAFF
once,TRBD1,TRBJ1-1,TRBV9,TGTGCCGGGACGGACAGGGGGATGAACACTGAAGCTTTCTTT,CAGTDRGMNTEAFF
-,-,TRBJ2-7,TRBV30,TGTGCCTGGAGTGTAAGGTCAGGGGCTGGCTCCTACGAGCAGTACTTC,CAWSVRSGAGSYEQYF
-,TRBD2,TRBJ2-5,TRBV28,TGTGCCGGCAGTTTATGGGCCGGACAGCGGGGGCAAGAGACCCAGTACTTC,CAGSLWAGQRGQETQYF
-,TRBD1,TRBJ2-7,TRBV14,TGTGCCAGCAGCGGAAAGACAGGGTCCTACGAGCAGTACTTC,CASSGKTGSYEQYF
-,TRBD2,TRBJ2-7,TRBV10-3,TGTGCCATCAGATCTAGCGGGGGGAGGGAGCAGTACTTC,CAIRSSGGREQYF
-,-,TRBJ1-2,TRBV7-9,TGTGCCAGCAGCTTACCCCACCAAATAGCTAACTATGGCTACACCTTC,CASSLPHQIANYGYTF
-,-,TRBJ1-1,TRBV6-6,TGTGCCAGCAGTAAGCCTCCGGGGAGCCAGAACACTGAAGCTTTCTTT,CASSKPPGSQNTEAFF
few,-,TRBJ2-7,TRBV5-4,TGTGCCAGCAGCTGGGGGCAGATCCCCTACGAGCAGTACTTC,CASSWGQIPYEQYF
-,-,TRBJ1-1,TRBV4-3,TGCGCCTCGGGCGGGGGGCTACTGAACACTGAAGCTTTCTTT,CASGGGLLNTEAFF
-,TRBD2,TRBJ2-7,TRBV6-5,TGTGCCAGCAGGGGGACTAGTTCCCACGAGCAGTACTTC,CASRGTSSHEQYF
-,TRBD1,TRBJ1-6,TRBV27,TGTGCCAGCAGCCCCAGCACGGGACAGGCTAATTCACCCCTCCACTTT,CASSPSTGQANSPLHF
-,-,TRBJ1-1,TRBV5-1,TGCGCCAGCACCTCCTACGGTGGGGCATTCATGAACACTGAAGCTTTCTTT,CASTSYGGAFMNTEAFF
-,TRBD2,TRBJ2-1,TRBV7-2,TGTGCCAGCAGCTTATCGGGCCTAGCGGGATTCGATGAGCAGTTCTTC,CASSLSGLAGFDEQFF
-,TRBD1,TRBJ1-2,TRBV4-2,TGTGCCAGCAGCCAAAAGAGACAGGGGGCTTTCTATGGCTACACCTTC,CASSQKRQGAFYGYTF
-,-,TRBJ2-1,TRBV19,TGTGCCAGTAGTACCCAGCTTTCGGGGAATGAGCAGTTCTTC,CASSTQLSGNEQFF
-,TRBD2,TRBJ2-1,TRBV6-1,TGTGCCAGCAGTGAACGGGAGGACCGGGCGTTCTTC,CASSEREDRAFF
few,TRBD2,TRBJ2-5,TRBV6-1,TGTGCCAGCATTATAGCGGGGGGGGGAGAGACCCAGTACTTC,CASIIAGGGETQYF
-,TRBD1,TRBJ2-2,TRBV6-1,TGTGCCAGCAGTGAATTAAGGACAGGGCCCACCGGGGAGCTGTTTTTT,CASSELRTGPTGELFF
-,TRBD1,TRBJ1-1,TRBV18,TGTGCCAGCTCAGCACACAGGGGCGGAGAAACTGAAGCTTTCTTT,CASSAHRGGETEAFF
-,TRBD2,TRBJ2-1,TRBV5-1,TGCGCCAGCAGCCCGACTAGCGAGCCATACAATGAGCAGTTCTTC,CASSPTSEPYNEQFF
-,-,TRBJ2-3,TRBV5-5,TGTGCCAGCAGCAGTATCCTAACAGATACGCAGTATTTT,CASSSILTDTQYF
once,-,TRBJ1-1,TRBV2,TGTGCCAGCAGGCGGGGGCAGGGCACTGAAGCTTTCTTT,CASRRGQGTEAFF
-,-,TRBJ2-5,TRBV10-3,TGTGCCATCAGTGAGTCACGGGGGATGGAGACCCAGTACTTC,CAISESRGMETQYF
-,TRBD2,TRBJ2-7,TRBV7-2,TGTGCCAGCAAATCCGGTCCAGCGGGGGGTCTCTACGAGCAGTACTTC,CASKSGPAGGLYEQYF
-,TRBD1,TRBJ2-7,TRBV7-3,TGTGCCAGCAGCTCTAAGTCGGGACAGGGCTCCTACGAGCAGTACTTC,CASSSKSGQGSYEQYF
once,TRBD2,TRBJ2-3,TRBV27,TGTGCCAGCAGTTCGTCCAGCGGGAGTAGAGATACGCAGTATTTT,CASSSSSGSRDTQYF
-,-,TRBJ2-5,TRBV4-3,TGCGCCAGCAGCCAAGATCACTCAGGCGGAGGAGAGACCCAGTACTTC,CASSQDHSGGGETQYF
-,-,TRBJ1-6,TRBV6-1,TGTGCCAGCAGTGAATTCGTAGGGCAGGGGTCCTCACCCCTCCACTTT,CASSEFVGQGSSPLHF
few,-,TRBJ2-1,TRBV7-3,TGTGCCAGCAGCTTAGAATGGAGCTCCTACAATGAGCAGTTCTTC,CASSLEWSSYNEQFF
-,TRBD1,TRBJ2-7,TRBV4-1,TGCGCCAGCAGCCCCTTTGCTGGACAGGTCTACGAGCAGTACTTC,CASSPFAGQVYEQYF
-,TRBD2,TRBJ2-7,TRBV7-2,TGTGCCAGCAGCCCTGCGGGAGGGACCTACGAGCAGTACTTC,CASSPAGGTYEQYF
few,TRBD2,TRBJ2-1,TRBV5-1,TGCGCCAGCAGCTGGGGACTAGCGGGAGCGGCCTACAATGAGCAGTTCTTC,CASSWGLAGAAYNEQFF
-,-,TRBJ1-2,TRBV4-1,TGCGCCAGCAGCCCATCATTACGGGCGGGCTATGGCTACACCTTC,CASSPSLRAGYGYTF
-,-,TRBJ2-7,TRBV10-1,TGCGCCAGCAGGCGGAGGGAGCAGTACTTC,CASRRREQYF
-,-,TRBJ1-2,TRBV4-3,TGCGCCAGCAGCCAATCTTCAGGGGCCTATGGCTACACCTTC,CASSQSSGAYGYTF
-,TRBD1,TRBJ2-7,TRBV27,TGTGCCAGCAGATCAAACAGGGGTGGCCCCTACGAGCAGTACTTC,CASRSNRGGPYEQYF
few,TRBD2,TRBJ2-7,TRBV4-1,TGCGCCAGCAGCCACAACCTCCCGACTAGCGGGAAAACCTACGAGCAGTACTTC,CASSHNLPTSGKTYEQYF
once,TRBD2,TRBJ2-1,TRBV23-1,TGCGCCAGCAGTCAATCAGCGGGGGCATCCTACAATGAGCAGTTCTTC,CASSQSAGASYNEQFF
-,TRBD1,TRBJ2-7,TRBV5-1,TGCGCCAGCAGCTTGGAACAGGGGACCCACGAGCAGTACTTC,CASSLEQGTHEQYF
-,-,TRBJ2-1,TRBV28,TGTGCCAGCAGCCTACGTATTTCGAGGGGGGGCACCTACAATGAGCAGTTCTTC,CASSLRISRGGTYNEQFF
-,TRBD1,TRBJ2-1,TRBV7-8,TGTGCCAGCAGCTTAAGACAGGGGTCGAGGGAGCAGTTCTTC,CASSLRQGSREQFF
once,TRBD1,TRBJ2-5,TRBV11-3,TGTGCCAGCAGCTTCGACAGGGGGCCTGGTGAGACCCAGTACTTC,CASSFDRGPGETQYF
-,-,TRBJ2-7,TRBV19,TGTGCCAGTAGTATAAGCGGAGACTACGAGCAGTACTTC,CASSISGDYEQYF
-,-,TRBJ2-7,TRBV27,-,CASSSSDRSYEQYF
-,TRBD2,TRBJ2-3,TRBV18,TGTGCCAGCTCATTACTAGCGGGATTCACAGATACGCAGTATTTT,CASSLLAGFTDTQYF
-,TRBD2,TRBJ2-7,TRBV18,TGTGCCAGCTCACCACCGCAGCGGGGGGGCAAGGACGAGCAGTACTTC,CASSPPQRGGKDEQYF
once,TRBD1,TRBJ1-3,TRBV9,TGTGCCAGCAGCTTTACAGGGGAAGGGACCATATATTTT,CASSFTGEGTIYF
once,TRBD1,TRBJ2-5,TRBV11-3,TGTGCCAGCAGCCCGCGGACAGGGTTGCTCCAAGAGACCCAGTACTTC,CASSPRTGLLQETQYF